Given below is one T cell receptor beta chain in context. The CDR3 sequence is 14 residues long. Study processing details: Estimates of nucleated cell counts were drawn from the amplification of reference gene primers. The method was immunoSEQ multiplex PCR; TCRdb's version includes in-frame clones alone and lacks a portion of them. V and J calls plus clone size are reproduced from that table; the DNA served to infer D and trimming. The sample records 450,000 or so clones, around 90% being singletons. The data are from a study of blood T cell repertoires in COVID-19. Study in general: Samples representing acute and convalescent COVID-19 were sourced from the United States, Italy and Spain.

Seattle researchers signed up patients amid active infection and tracked them longitudinally. The sequence derives from a man younger than 30 with COVID-19, enrolled during active disease. The chain carries TRBV21-1 and TRBJ2-7; the DNA was not compared with TRBD1, the D call given in the table. TRBV21-1 represents a pseudogene. Sequencing used peripheral blood. The CDR3 coding sequence is TGTGCCAGCAGCATCCGGGACAGGGTCTACGAGCAGTACTTC. Protein: CASSIRDRVYEQYF.